This entry lists 30 T cell receptor beta chains sequenced from one sample in a study of spatial heterogeneity in lung cancer. TCRdb re-called the 5' RACE reads with MiXCR, one entry per CDR3 protein. The sample shows around 120,000 distinct CDR3 sequences, 12% of them seen only once. The time point here: blood at routine non-recurrence follow-up after resection. Material for sequencing was whole RNA from tumor, nontumor lung or frozen PBMC, left unsorted. The specimen comprised PBMCs, sampled at follow-up. These receptors all come from a male donor with early-stage non-small cell lung cancer.

In this sample, this clonotype turned up many times. The genes are TRBV7-2 and TRBJ2-2, with D uncertain. The CDR3 extends over 13 amino acids. The germline V and J ends were trimmed by 1 base and 7 bases, with 7 bases remaining between them. Germline V gene sequence: CDR1 SGHTA, CDR2 FQGNSA. The CDR3 loop is CASSLEASGELFF. In DNA, the CDR3 is TGTGCCAGCAGCTTAGAAGCTAGCGGGGAGCTGTTTTTT. Full variable domain (outside the CDR3, taken from reference TRBV7-2 and TRBJ2-2): GAGVSQSPSNKVTEKGKDVELRCDPISGHTALYWYRQSLGQGLEFLIYFQGNSAPDKSGLPSDRFSAERTGGSVSTLTIQRTQQEDSAVYLCASSLEASGELFFGEGSRLTVL.

This clonotype was detected many times. Given a much more abundant clone one base away, this may be a read error. J is TRBJ1-1 and V is TRBV28; TRBD1 matches 7 bases. This CDR3 spans 14 amino acids. Germline V gives CDR1 MDHEN, CDR2 SYDVKM. V lost 4 bases, J lost 1 base, and 3 bases stayed unmatched. CDR3 region: CASSSGQTNTEAFF. The CDR3 region has the DNA TGTGCCAGCAGTTCGGGACAGACGAACACTGAAGCTTTCTTT.

The sample holds a few counts of this clonotype. A much larger clone differs by one base, so this may be a read error. The chain combines TRBV20-1 with TRBJ2-7; 10 bases align to TRBD1. The CDR3 totals 13 residues. The germline V gene has CDR1 DFQATT and CDR2 SNEGSKA (reference sequence). CDR3 nucleotides: TGCGGTGCCGTCCGGGACAGGGGCTACGAGCAGTACTTC. Translated: CGAVRDRGYEQYF.

The chain couples TRBV15 to TRBJ2-5; perhaps TRBD2 as D (5 bases). Germline-derived CDR1 and CDR2 are LNHNV and YYDKDF (reference sequence). Trimming left V 5 bases short and J 5 bases short, with 9 bases between. The CDR3 contains 12 residues. CDR3 coding DNA: TGTGCCACCAGCCCGGGGTGGGAGACCCAGTACTTC. This sequence encodes CATSPGWETQYF.

The rearrangement uses TRBV4-1 and TRBJ2-5; TRBD1 matches at 11 bases. Germline assignment: CDR1 MGHRA and CDR2 YSYEKL. J lost 0 bases, V lost 1 base, and 1 base had no gene match. The CDR3 consists of 16 residues. The CDR3 coding sequence is TGCGCCAGCAGCCAAGGGACAGGGGGCTACCAAGAGACCCAGTACTTC. It translates to CASSQGTGGYQETQYF.

A word on this clonotype: Since no conserved phenylalanine or tryptophan closes the CDR3, a read error is the likely cause. The V and J genes are TRBV5-8 and TRBJ1-5; 9 bases are shared with TRBD1. Germline V gene sequence: CDR1 SGHTS, CDR2 YDEGEE. This CDR3 has 20 residues. V gave up 0 bases and J gave up 0 bases; unmatched junction bases: 13. The CDR3: CASSLGTGAYSSYSNQPQHL. CDR3 sequence (DNA): TGTGCCAGCAGCTTGGGGACAGGGGCCTACTCCTCTTATAGCAATCAGCCCCAGCATTTA.

The chain couples TRBV5-1 to TRBJ1-2; 7 bases are shared with TRBD1. The ends lost 4 bases at V and 6 bases at J; junction bases unmatched: 6. CDR3 length: 13 amino acids. Germline loops: CDR1 SGHRS, CDR2 YFSETQ. This CDR3 is CASSVGTVDGYTF. The CDR3 bases are TGCGCCAGCAGCGTGGGGACAGTGGATGGCTACACCTTC. Filled out from reference TRBV5-1 and TRBJ1-2, the complete variable domain reads KAGVTQTPRYLIKTRGQQVTLSCSPISGHRSVSWYQQTPGQGLQFLFEYFSETQRNKGNFPGRFSGRQFSNSRSEMNVSTLELGDSALYLCASSVGTVDGYTFGSGTRLTVV.

The count of this clonotype is one. J is TRBJ2-2 and V is TRBV5-1; no firm D call. Trimming stripped 3 bases from V and 5 bases from J, with 11 bases between. CDR3 length equals 14 residues. CDR1 and CDR2 (germline): SGHRS, YFSETQ. The CDR3 here is CASSSAGQTGELFF. Written as DNA, the CDR3 is TGCGCCAGCAGCTCCGCCGGGCAGACCGGGGAGCTGTTTTTT. The entire variable domain, with the rest obtained from reference TRBV5-1 and TRBJ2-2, is as follows: KAGVTQTPRYLIKTRGQQVTLSCSPISGHRSVSWYQQTPGQGLQFLFEYFSETQRNKGNFPGRFSGRQFSNSRSEMNVSTLELGDSALYLCASSSAGQTGELFFGEGSRLTVL.

The chain links TRBV20-1 to TRBJ1-5; 7 nucleotides agree with TRBD1. There are 16 residues in the CDR3. Losses at the gene ends were 1 base for V and 0 bases for J; bases not matched to a gene: 6. CDR1 is DFQATT and CDR2 is SNEGSKA in the germline V gene (reference sequence). CDR3 sequence reads: CSARGRTGHSNQPQHF. In DNA form, the CDR3 reads TGCAGTGCTAGAGGAAGGACAGGACATAGCAATCAGCCCCAGCATTTT.

This clonotype was observed a handful of times. This chain connects TRBV11-2 to TRBJ1-6; D call uncertain. The CDR3 runs 13 residues. The V gene's germline CDR1 is SGHAT and CDR2 FQNNGV. V shed 1 base and J shed 6 bases, with 4 bases lying between them. The DNA for the CDR3 is TGTGCCAGCAGCTTAGGGGTTAATTCACCCCTCCACTTT. This translates into CASSLGVNSPLHF.

The genes are TRBV15 and TRBJ2-7; 7 nucleotides agree with TRBD1. Trimming took 1 base from V and 0 from J; bases not matched to a gene: 6. The CDR3 sequence is 16 residues long. Germline values: CDR1 LNHNV, CDR2 YYDKDF (reference sequence). The CDR3 coding sequence is TGTGCCACCAGCAGAGGTTCCGGGACAGCCTCCTACGAGCAGTACTTC. Its translation is CATSRGSGTASYEQYF. The full variable domain, in which reference TRBV15 and TRBJ2-7 provide the parts outside the CDR3, is DAMVIQNPRYQVTQFGKPVTLSCSQTLNHNVMYWYQQKSSQAPKLLFHYYDKDFNNEADTPDNFQSRRPNTSFCFLDIRSPGLGDTAMYLCATSRGSGTASYEQYFGPGTRLTVT.

Only a few counts were recorded for this clonotype. The rearrangement uses TRBV6-5 and TRBJ2-7, with TRBD2 as a possible D gene (5 bases). The CDR3 is made up of 13 amino acids. Trimming shortened V by 8 bases and J by 0 bases, and 11 bases separated the two germline ends. Germline V gene sequence: CDR1 MNHEY, CDR2 SVGAGI. The CDR3 protein is CASAGLSSYEQYF. The CDR3 DNA sequence: TGTGCCAGCGCGGGCCTAAGCTCCTACGAGCAGTACTTC.

The V call is TRBV5-4, the J call TRBJ2-5, with D perhaps being TRBD1 or TRBD2 (5 bases each). The CDR3 spans 15 residues. Trimming pared 2 bases from V and 5 bases from J, leaving 16 bases between. CDR1 is SGHNT and CDR2 is YYREEE in the germline V gene (reference sequence). The CDR3 sequence is CASSFAGTHGETQYF. In nucleotides, the CDR3 is TGTGCCAGCAGCTTCGCAGGGACCCACGGGGAGACCCAGTACTTC.

The V call is TRBV6-2 or TRBV6-3, the J call TRBJ1-1, with no clear D. The CDR3 spans 15 residues. CDR1 MNHEY and CDR2 SVGEGT come from the germline V gene. V gave up 5 bases and J gave up 3 bases, with 16 bases separating them. CDR3 bases: TGTGCCAGCAGTGGACCCAGACTTGGGCACACTGAAGCTTTCTTT. Translation gives CASSGPRLGHTEAFF.

The chain is built from TRBV9 and TRBJ2-5; the match to TRBD2 covers 8 bases. Germline values: CDR1 SGDLS, CDR2 YYNGEE. V trimming: 2 bases; J trimming: 5 bases; junction bases outside the gene matches: 5. The length of the CDR3 is 14 residues. CDR3: CASSVSGARETQYF. In nucleotides, the CDR3 is TGTGCCAGCAGCGTTAGCGGGGCCCGCGAGACCCAGTACTTC.

The rearrangement joins TRBV7-9 to TRBJ2-1, with D possibly being TRBD1 or TRBD2 (6 bases each). CDR1 is SEHNR, CDR2 FQNEAQ, per germline (reference sequence). This CDR3 is 12 amino acids long. V was shortened by 7 bases and J by 8 bases, with 12 bases between the two germline ends. CDR3 nucleotides: TGTGCCAGCACCACACGGGGGCATGAGCAGTTCTTC. As protein: CASTTRGHEQFF.

This clonotype was seen only a few times. This sequence joins TRBV3-1 and TRBJ2-2, with a weak D call TRBD1 (5 bases). CDR3 length: 15 amino acids. Per germline, CDR1 LGHDT and CDR2 YNNKEL (reference sequence). The ends were cut back, 2 bases at V and 7 bases at J, with 14 bases in the middle. The chain's CDR3 is CASSQSRGRGGELFF. In DNA form, the CDR3 reads TGTGCCAGCAGCCAAAGTAGGGGCCGTGGCGGGGAGCTGTTTTTT.

Ten or more counts support this clonotype. The DNA of the CDR3 is TGCAGCGTTGAAGAGGCAGGTGCAGATACGCAGTATTTT. Protein sequence: CSVEEAGADTQYF. The V gene is TRBV29-1, the J gene TRBJ2-3; D is uncertain. Germline assignment: CDR1 SQVTM and CDR2 ANQGSEA. V was cut by 0 bases and J by 4 bases, with 8 bases left in between. CDR3 length: 13 amino acids.

V and J are TRBV3-1 and TRBJ1-1; unclear D gene. Germline loops: CDR1 LGHDT, CDR2 YNNKEL (reference sequence). This CDR3 is 17 amino acids long. V was trimmed by 2 bases and J by 5 bases, leaving 21 bases between them. The DNA for the CDR3 is TGTGCCAGCAGCCAATTTTCATCGAGGCCCATGGAGACTGAAGCTTTCTTT. Translated: CASSQFSSRPMETEAFF.

The gene calls are TRBV27 and TRBJ2-3, with 8 nucleotides matching TRBD2. From germline, CDR1 is MNHEY and CDR2 SMNVEV (reference sequence). After removal of 5 bases from V and 1 base from J, the junction contained 11 bases not matched to a gene. The CDR3 consists of 17 residues. The chain's CDR3 is CASSPPVAGGRTDTQYF. The CDR3 DNA is TGTGCCAGCAGTCCCCCTGTGGCGGGGGGACGCACAGATACGCAGTATTTT.

The chain carries TRBV12-3 or TRBV12-4 and TRBJ1-3; D remains unclear. V lost 3 bases and J 0 bases, leaving 18 bases between the germline ends. This CDR3 is 18 amino acids long. CDR3 sequence reads: CASSLFGVGGISGNTIYF. The CDR3 DNA follows: TGTGCCAGCAGTTTGTTCGGCGTCGGCGGAATCTCTGGAAACACCATATATTTT.

The rearrangement joins TRBV20-1 to TRBJ1-1; D not resolved. Germline CDR1 DFQATT, CDR2 SNEGSKA (reference sequence). V was shortened by 1 base and J by 0 bases, with 9 bases between the two germline ends. The CDR3 has 14 amino acids. CDR3 coding DNA: TGCAGTGCTAGAGTTGAGGGAATGAACACTGAAGCTTTCTTT. This encodes CSARVEGMNTEAFF.

This clonotype was seen a few times. The V call is TRBV7-9, the J call TRBJ2-7, with D unresolved. From germline, CDR1 is SEHNR and CDR2 FQNEAQ (reference sequence). The CDR3 is 13 residues long. V was cut by 1 base and J by 5 bases, with 9 bases left in between. In nucleotides, the CDR3 is TGTGCCAGCAGCTTAGAGGTCTTCAACGAGCAGTACTTC. Translating it yields CASSLEVFNEQYF.

The J gene is TRBJ2-3, the V gene TRBV7-9, with 9 bases fitting TRBD2. CDR1 is SEHNR, CDR2 FQNEAQ, per germline (reference sequence). The CDR3 runs 14 residues. V dropped 3 bases and J dropped 6; count of bases not matched to a gene: 4. In DNA form, the CDR3 reads TGTGCCAGCAGCTTCGGCGGGGGGGCGGATACGCAGTATTTT. Translation: CASSFGGGADTQYF.

This clonotype was detected many times. The V gene is TRBV2, the J gene TRBJ1-6; no definite D call. The length of the CDR3 is 12 residues. Deletions cut 3 bases from V and 9 bases from J, with 6 bases between. Looked up from germline, CDR1 is SNHLY and CDR2 is FYNNEI. The CDR3 DNA reads TGTGCCAGCAGTGACCACTTTTCACCCCTCCACTTT. Translation: CASSDHFSPLHF.

The CDR3 protein is CASSFFVDSNQPQHF. The CDR3, as DNA: TGTGCCAGCAGCTTTTTTGTTGATAGCAATCAGCCCCAGCATTTT. V and J are TRBV5-5 and TRBJ1-5; D gene unclear. Trimming took 2 bases from V and 0 from J, leaving 9 bases between them. The CDR3 runs to 15 residues. Germline V gene lookup returns CDR1 SGHKS and CDR2 YYEKEE (reference sequence).

For this clonotype: A read error may produce the germline difference seen at one junction end. The CDR3 here is CASSQAGGNRNF. The CDR3 DNA follows: TGCGCCAGCAGCCAAGCAGGGGGGAACCGTAATTTT. The rearrangement uses TRBV4-1 and TRBJ2-3, with D perhaps TRBD1 (7 bases). The CDR3 consists of 12 residues. Per germline, CDR1 MGHRA and CDR2 YSYEKL.

This chain connects TRBV6-2 or TRBV6-3 to TRBJ2-5; the match to TRBD1 covers 9 bases. The CDR3 is 16 amino acids. The V gene end was trimmed by 0 bases and the J gene end by 2 bases; junction bases not matched to a gene: 4. Germline V gene data show CDR1 as MNHEY and CDR2 as SVGEGT. The CDR3: CASSYSRDRAQETQYF. The CDR3 region has the DNA TGTGCCAGCAGTTACTCGAGGGACAGGGCACAAGAGACCCAGTACTTC.

Ten or more counts support this clonotype. The chain has TRBV6-6 and TRBJ1-2; no reliable D call. Trimming pared 6 bases from V and 5 bases from J, leaving 10 bases between. Germline values: CDR1 MNHNY, CDR2 SVGAGI (reference sequence). This CDR3 is built from 12 residues. CDR3 coding DNA: TGTGCCAGCAGCCCGGCGGCGTATGGCTACACCTTC. Its translation is CASSPAAYGYTF.

This clonotype has ten or more counts. V is TRBV28 and J is TRBJ1-2; D unclear. Germline V gives CDR1 MDHEN, CDR2 SYDVKM. The germline V and J ends were trimmed by 8 bases and 1 base, with 8 bases remaining between them. CDR3 length: 12 residues. The CDR3 loop reads CASYLHNYGYTF. In DNA, the CDR3 is TGTGCCAGCTACCTCCATAACTATGGCTACACCTTC.